These 13 T cell receptor beta chains share one sample of origin, sequenced in a study of blood T cell repertoires in COVID-19. Method: immunoSEQ multiplex PCR; TCRdb's copy keeps in-frame clones and lacks some. In the table there are roughly 320,000 clones, around 87% of which are singletons. Sequencing was performed on peripheral blood. The receptors come from a man in his sixties or seventies with acute or convalescent COVID-19.

This chain connects TRBV5-1 to TRBJ2-3; D unclear. The CDR3 is 15 residues long. Germline-derived CDR1 and CDR2 are SGHRS and YFSETQ. Trimming stripped 4 bases from V and 1 base from J, with 13 bases between. The CDR3 coding sequence is TGCGCCAGCAGCCTTCTCGAAAGCGGCACAGATACGCAGTATTTT. It is translated as CASSLLESGTDTQYF.

The chain carries TRBV9 and TRBJ2-2; possibly TRBD1 for D (6 bases). V lost 0 bases and J lost 4, with 10 bases in between. Germline values: CDR1 SGDLS, CDR2 YYNGEE. The CDR3 runs 15 residues. CDR3 nucleotide sequence: TGTGCCAGCAGCGTAGACGGACAGTTCACCGGGGAGCTGTTTTTT. Amino acids: CASSVDGQFTGELFF. The full variable domain, in which reference TRBV9 and TRBJ2-2 provide the parts outside the CDR3, is DSGVTQTPKHLITATGQRVTLRCSPRSGDLSVYWYQQSLDQGLQFLIQYYNGEERAKGNILERFSAQQFPDLHSELNLSSLELGDSALYFCASSVDGQFTGELFFGEGSRLTVL.

The chain recombines TRBV7-2 with TRBJ1-3; the D is unclear. Germline-derived CDR1 and CDR2 are SGHTA and FQGNSA. This CDR3 spans 15 amino acids. Deletions cut 0 bases from V and 1 base from J, with 7 bases between. For the CDR3, the DNA is TGTGCCAGCAGCTTAGCGTCGGTATCTGGAAACACCATATATTTT. It specifies CASSLASVSGNTIYF.

This chain uses TRBV4-3 with TRBJ2-1; TRBD2 matches at 7 bases. The CDR3 consists of 16 residues. The V and J ends lost 3 bases and 7 bases, in that order; junction bases with no gene match: 12. Germline CDR1 reads LGHNA; CDR2 reads YSLEER. In DNA, the CDR3 is TGCGCCAGCAGCCAGGAAAGAGCGGGACTTCGGAATGAGCAGTTCTTC. This codes for CASSQERAGLRNEQFF.

Worth noting for this clone: This sample also contains other DNA sequences that code for the same CDR3. The chain employs TRBV12-3 or TRBV12-4 and TRBJ2-7; D is undetermined. There are 13 residues in the CDR3. The ends were cut back, 5 bases at V and 1 base at J, with 9 bases in the middle. In DNA form, the CDR3 reads TGTGCCAGCAGTCCGGGTGGGTCCTACGAGCAGTACTTC. Its translation: CASSPGGSYEQYF.

The chain uses TRBV23-1 and TRBJ2-2; 7 nucleotides align to TRBD2. TRBV23-1 is known as an ORF, though its function is uncertain. V trimming: 1 base; J trimming: 1 base; junction bases outside the gene matches: 0. CDR3 size: 15 residues. CDR3 protein: CASSQWGGNTGELFF. In DNA form, the CDR3 reads TGCGCCAGCAGTCAATGGGGGGGGAACACCGGGGAGCTGTTTTTT.

The chain joins TRBV7-3 to TRBJ2-7, with 7 nucleotides matching TRBD1. V lost 0 bases and J lost 4; bases outside the gene matches: 6. The germline V gene has CDR1 SGHTA and CDR2 FQGTGA. This CDR3 contains 15 residues. The CDR3 region has the DNA TGTGCCAGCAGCTTAACGGGACAGCCGTATTACGAGCAGTACTTC. This translates into CASSLTGQPYYEQYF.

On this clone itself: The same CDR3 is also encoded by other DNA sequences in this sample. V usage is TRBV7-2 and J usage is TRBJ1-2, with a tentative D call TRBD1 (6 bases). The CDR3 contains 12 residues. Germline loops: CDR1 SGHTA, CDR2 FQGNSA. V was cut by 3 bases and J by 4 bases, with 6 bases left in between. In DNA, the CDR3 is TGTGCCAGCAGCTTGGACAGCTATGGCTACACCTTC. Its protein is CASSLDSYGYTF.

This clone was counted only a few times. The V gene is TRBV3-1 (or the pseudogene TRBV3-2), the J gene TRBJ2-7; no clear D. CDR3 length: 13 amino acids. The germline V gene encodes CDR1 LGHDT and CDR2 YNNKEL (reference sequence). Trimming removed 1 base at V and 7 bases at J, with 11 bases between. Here the CDR3 reads CASSQGAPPEQYF. The CDR3 nucleotides read TGTGCCAGCAGCCAAGGGGCACCCCCGGAGCAGTACTTC.

V gene TRBV6-5 combines with J gene TRBJ2-5; D not certain. V was clipped by 5 bases and J by 2 bases, with 12 bases between them. The CDR3 loop spans 14 amino acids. CDR1 is MNHEY, CDR2 SVGAGI, per germline. In DNA, the CDR3 is TGTGCCAGCAGTCCCACTCAGGATCAAGAGACCCAGTACTTC. It specifies CASSPTQDQETQYF.

This clone was counted only a few times. This sequence joins TRBV3-1 (or the pseudogene TRBV3-2) and TRBJ1-6; a possible D gene is TRBD1 (6 bases). Trimming removed 2 bases from V and 7 bases from J, with 15 bases in between. Germline CDR1 is LGHDT and CDR2 is YNNKEL (reference sequence). The CDR3 length is 16 residues. The CDR3 sequence: CASSQLGGVVNSPLHF. The CDR3 nucleotides are TGTGCCAGCAGCCAACTAGGGGGAGTAGTAAATTCACCCCTCCACTTT.

J is TRBJ2-5 and V is TRBV24-1; TRBD1 aligns across 9 bases. CDR1 is KGHDR and CDR2 is SFDVKD in the germline V gene. J gave up 5 bases and V 7 bases, and 13 bases lay outside the gene matches. This CDR3 is built from 16 residues. CDR3 loop: CATSRDRAQFRETQYF. CDR3 in DNA: TGTGCCACCAGCCGGGACAGGGCGCAATTTCGGGAGACCCAGTACTTC.

This rearrangement joins TRBV14 to TRBJ2-7; TRBD2 might be the D (6 bases). Trimming shortened V by 0 bases and J by 6 bases, and 15 bases separated the two germline ends. This CDR3 comprises 15 residues. Germline V gives CDR1 SGHDN, CDR2 FVKESK. This CDR3 reads CASSQDPEGSAEQYF. In DNA form, the CDR3 reads TGTGCCAGCAGCCAAGATCCGGAGGGGTCGGCCGAGCAGTACTTC. The full variable domain, its missing parts supplied by reference TRBV14 and TRBJ2-7, is EAGVTQFPSHSVIEKGQTVTLRCDPISGHDNLYWYRRVMGKEIKFLLHFVKESKQDESGMPNNRFLAERTGGTYSTLKVQPAELEDSGVYFCASSQDPEGSAEQYFGPGTRLTVT.